What follows are 9 T cell receptor beta chains derived from one specimen sequenced in a study of blood T cells in healthy people across ages. A second PCR, run for about 7 to 11 cycles, used a sample-barcoded 5' primer plus a J-beta primer mix. One entry per CDR3 protein, called by TCRdb with MiXCR from the 5' RACE reads. The sample shows over 1,500,000 distinct CDR3 sequences, about two fifths of them seen only once. The sequenced sample consisted of blood. Every receptor here comes from a human donor in good health.

Remarks on this clonotype: A read error may explain this, as a much larger clone is one base away. The DNA for the CDR3 is TGTGCCATCAGTGGTGCACTAGCGGGGGGCACAGATACGCTGTATTTT. This translates into CAISGALAGGTDTLYF. This chain joins TRBV10-3 and TRBJ2-3; 12 nucleotides line up with TRBD2. The CDR3 consists of 16 residues. Germline-derived CDR1 and CDR2 are ENHRY and SYGVKD.

Note on this clonotype: A much larger clone lies a single base off, so this may be a read error. V gene TRBV27 combines with J gene TRBJ2-7; TRBD2 agrees at 8 bases. The CDR3 totals 13 residues. The J segment lost 2 bases and the V segment lost 6 bases, leaving 3 bases of the junction unmatched. From germline, CDR1 is MNHEY and CDR2 SMNVEV (reference sequence). CDR3 sequence (DNA): TGTGCCAGCAGACAAGCGGGGGCCTACGAGCAGTACTTC. Its protein is CASRQAGAYEQYF.

A few counts support this clonotype. This chain connects TRBV2 to TRBJ2-3; tentative D call: TRBD1 (6 bases). Trimming stripped 6 bases from V and 3 bases from J, with 22 bases between. The CDR3 sequence is 17 residues long. Germline V gene lookup returns CDR1 SNHLY and CDR2 FYNNEI. CDR3 sequence: CASRSPGQWGSTDTQYF. In DNA, the CDR3 is TGTGCCAGCAGGAGCCCAGGACAGTGGGGGAGTACAGATACGCAGTATTTT.

This clonotype was counted a few times. The chain recombines TRBV20-1 with TRBJ1-2; a possible D gene is TRBD1 (6 bases). CDR1 DFQATT and CDR2 SNEGSKA come from the germline V gene (reference sequence). V dropped 1 base and J dropped 4 bases, with 16 bases sitting between them. The CDR3 loop spans 15 amino acids. The CDR3 region is CSARAHGQIGYGYTF. The CDR3, as DNA: TGCAGTGCTAGAGCCCATGGACAGATTGGCTATGGCTACACCTTC.

The chain employs TRBV3-1 and TRBJ2-1, with D maybe TRBD1 (6 bases). V lost 1 base and J 7 bases, leaving 11 bases between the germline ends. The CDR3 spans 14 residues. Germline lookup yields CDR1 LGHDT and CDR2 YNNKEL (reference sequence). CDR3 sequence: CASSQVTGFNEQFF. In DNA form, the CDR3 reads TGTGCCAGCAGCCAAGTAACAGGGTTTAATGAGCAGTTCTTC.

The chain combines TRBV7-9 with TRBJ1-5; 7 nucleotides match TRBD1. CDR1 SEHNR and CDR2 FQNEAQ come from the germline V gene (reference sequence). The J segment lost 4 bases and the V segment lost 6 bases, leaving 6 bases of the junction unmatched. This CDR3 spans 14 amino acids. CDR3 nucleotide sequence: TGTGCCAGCAGGACCCGGGACAGAAATCAGCCCCAGCATTTT. Translating it yields CASRTRDRNQPQHF.

The chain joins TRBV27 to TRBJ2-5; D is unclear. There are 14 residues in the CDR3. Germline CDR1 and CDR2: MNHEY and SMNVEV (reference sequence). V gave up 2 bases and J gave up 3 bases, with 10 bases separating them. The CDR3 region is CASSLQYSEETQYF. The CDR3 bases are TGTGCCAGCAGTTTACAGTATTCGGAAGAGACCCAGTACTTC.

This clonotype was counted a few times. The V call is TRBV5-1, the J call TRBJ2-1, with 9 bases that match TRBD1. The length of the CDR3 is 15 residues. From germline, CDR1 is SGHRS and CDR2 YFSETQ. V was clipped by 0 bases and J by 8 bases; unmatched bases: 6. The CDR3 region has the DNA TGCGCCAGCAGCTTGGCGGGACAGGGACAGGATGAGCAGTTCTTC. Amino acids: CASSLAGQGQDEQFF. Based on the CDR3 plus reference TRBV5-1 and TRBJ2-1, the full variable domain is KAGVTQTPRYLIKTRGQQVTLSCSPISGHRSVSWYQQTPGQGLQFLFEYFSETQRNKGNFPGRFSGRQFSNSRSEMNVSTLELGDSALYLCASSLAGQGQDEQFFGPGTRLTVL.

The table lists this clonotype with a few counts. The chain is built from TRBV15 and TRBJ1-2, with D perhaps TRBD1 (5 bases). Germline CDR1 is LNHNV and CDR2 is YYDKDF (reference sequence). This CDR3 is built from 15 residues. Trimming took off 1 base at V and 0 bases at J, with 9 bases between the two ends. CDR3 bases: TGTGCCACCAGCAGAGGGGTACAGGCTAACTATGGCTACACCTTC. Protein sequence: CATSRGVQANYGYTF.